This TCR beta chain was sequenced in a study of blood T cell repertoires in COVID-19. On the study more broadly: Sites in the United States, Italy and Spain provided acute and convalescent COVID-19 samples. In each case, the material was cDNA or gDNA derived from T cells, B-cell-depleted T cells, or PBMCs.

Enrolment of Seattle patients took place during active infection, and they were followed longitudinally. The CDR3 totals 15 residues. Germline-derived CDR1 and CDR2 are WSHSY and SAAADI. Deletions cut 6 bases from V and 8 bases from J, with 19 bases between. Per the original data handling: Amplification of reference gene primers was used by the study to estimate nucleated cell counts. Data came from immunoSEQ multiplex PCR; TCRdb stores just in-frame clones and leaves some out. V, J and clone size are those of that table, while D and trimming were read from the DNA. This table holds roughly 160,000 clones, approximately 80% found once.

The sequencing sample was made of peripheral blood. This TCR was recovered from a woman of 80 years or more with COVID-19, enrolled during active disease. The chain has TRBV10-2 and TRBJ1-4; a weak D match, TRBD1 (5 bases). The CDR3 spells CASRGQAGGGEKLFF. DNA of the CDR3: TGCGCCAGCAGGGGGCAAGCCGGTGGAGGGGAAAAACTGTTTTTT.